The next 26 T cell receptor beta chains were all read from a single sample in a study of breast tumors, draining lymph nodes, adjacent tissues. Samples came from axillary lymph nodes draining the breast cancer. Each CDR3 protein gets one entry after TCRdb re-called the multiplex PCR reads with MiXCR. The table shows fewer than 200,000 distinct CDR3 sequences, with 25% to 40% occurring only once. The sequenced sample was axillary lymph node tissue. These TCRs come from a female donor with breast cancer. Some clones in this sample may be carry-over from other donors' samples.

This CDR3 is CASSHYSEGKGVNQPQHF. CDR3 in DNA: TGTGCCAGCAGTCACTACAGCGAGGGGAAAGGGGTAAATCAGCCCCAGCATTTT. This sequence joins TRBV6-6 and TRBJ1-5; TRBD1 is a possible D gene (5 bases). CDR1 and CDR2 from the germline V gene are MNHNY and SVGAGI (reference sequence). The germline V and J ends were trimmed by 5 bases and 4 bases, with 24 bases remaining between them. The CDR3 has 18 amino acids.

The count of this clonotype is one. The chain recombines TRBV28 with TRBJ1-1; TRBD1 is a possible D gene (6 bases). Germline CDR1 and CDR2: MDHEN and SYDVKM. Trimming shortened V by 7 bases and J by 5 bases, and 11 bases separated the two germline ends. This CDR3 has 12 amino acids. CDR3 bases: TGTGCCAGCAAACAAGGACAGACTGAAGCTTTCTTT. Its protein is CASKQGQTEAFF.

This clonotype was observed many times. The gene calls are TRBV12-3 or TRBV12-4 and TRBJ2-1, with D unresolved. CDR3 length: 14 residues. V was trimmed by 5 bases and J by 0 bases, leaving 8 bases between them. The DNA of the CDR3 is TGTGCCAGCAGTGCAGCCAACTCCTACAATGAGCAGTTCTTC. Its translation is CASSAANSYNEQFF.

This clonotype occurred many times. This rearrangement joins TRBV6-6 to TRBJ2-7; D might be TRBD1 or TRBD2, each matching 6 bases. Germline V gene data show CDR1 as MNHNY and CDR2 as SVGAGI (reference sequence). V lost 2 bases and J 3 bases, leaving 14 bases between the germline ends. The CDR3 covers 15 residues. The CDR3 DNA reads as TGTGCCAGCAGTTACGAGGGGGGCGTTCGCTACGAGCAGTACTTC. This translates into CASSYEGGVRYEQYF.

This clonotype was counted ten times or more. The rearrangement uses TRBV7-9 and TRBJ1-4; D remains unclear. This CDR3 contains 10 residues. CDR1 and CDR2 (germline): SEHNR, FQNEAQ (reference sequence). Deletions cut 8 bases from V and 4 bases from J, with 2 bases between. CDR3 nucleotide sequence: TGTGCCAGCGGTAATGAAAAACTGTTTTTT. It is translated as CASGNEKLFF.

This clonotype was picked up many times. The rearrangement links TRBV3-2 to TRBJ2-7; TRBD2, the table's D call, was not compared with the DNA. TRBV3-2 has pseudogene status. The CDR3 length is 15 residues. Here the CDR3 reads CASSQGPIRTQEQYF. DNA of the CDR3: TGTGCCAGCAGCCAAGGTCCGATCCGGACTCAAGAGCAGTACTTC.

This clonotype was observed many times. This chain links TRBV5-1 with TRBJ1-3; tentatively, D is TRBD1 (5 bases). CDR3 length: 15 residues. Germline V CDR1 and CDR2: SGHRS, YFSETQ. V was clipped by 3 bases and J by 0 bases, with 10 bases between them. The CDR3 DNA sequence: TGCGCCAGCAGCTGGACACATAGCTCTGGAAACACCATATATTTT. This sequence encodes CASSWTHSSGNTIYF.

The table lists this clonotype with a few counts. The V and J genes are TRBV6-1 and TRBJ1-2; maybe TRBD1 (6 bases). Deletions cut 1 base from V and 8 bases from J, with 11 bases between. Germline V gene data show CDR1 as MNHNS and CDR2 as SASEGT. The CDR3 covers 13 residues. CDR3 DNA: TGTGCCAGCAGTGAAGTGGGGGCTAAGGGCTACACCTTC. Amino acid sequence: CASSEVGAKGYTF.

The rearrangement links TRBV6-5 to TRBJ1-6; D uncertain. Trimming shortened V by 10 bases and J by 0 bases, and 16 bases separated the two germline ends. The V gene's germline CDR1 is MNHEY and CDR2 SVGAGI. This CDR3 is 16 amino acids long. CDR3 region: CATQTTGFSYNSPLHF. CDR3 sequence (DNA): TGTGCCACCCAAACCACCGGATTCTCCTATAATTCACCCCTCCACTTT.

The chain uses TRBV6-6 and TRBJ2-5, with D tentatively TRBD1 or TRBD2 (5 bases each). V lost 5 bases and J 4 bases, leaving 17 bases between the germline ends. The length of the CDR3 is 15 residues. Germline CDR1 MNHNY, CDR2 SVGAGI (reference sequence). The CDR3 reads CASSHRDLGRETQYF. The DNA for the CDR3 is TGTGCCAGCAGTCACCGGGACCTTGGCCGAGAGACCCAGTACTTC.

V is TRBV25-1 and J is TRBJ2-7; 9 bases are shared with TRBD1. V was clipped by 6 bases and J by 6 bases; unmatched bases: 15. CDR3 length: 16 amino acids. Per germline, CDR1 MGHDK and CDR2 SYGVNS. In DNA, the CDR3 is TGTGCCAGCAGCCCTCAGGGGGGACAGGGATGGTGCGAGCAGTACTTC. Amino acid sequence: CASSPQGGQGWCEQYF.

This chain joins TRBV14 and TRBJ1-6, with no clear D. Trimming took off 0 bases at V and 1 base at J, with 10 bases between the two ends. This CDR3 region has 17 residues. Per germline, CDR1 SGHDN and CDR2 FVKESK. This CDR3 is CASSQDYGRSYNSPLHF. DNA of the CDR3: TGTGCCAGCAGCCAAGATTATGGCAGATCCTATAATTCACCCCTCCACTTT.

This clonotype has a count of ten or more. CDR3 coding DNA: TGTGCCAGTGGTTGGGATGACCCTAACTATGGCTACACCTTC. Translation gives CASGWDDPNYGYTF. The chain is built from TRBV19 and TRBJ1-2, with no clear D. The CDR3 is 14 residues long. Trimming left V 8 bases short and J 0 bases short, with 13 bases between. The germline V gene encodes CDR1 LNHDA and CDR2 SQIVND (reference sequence).

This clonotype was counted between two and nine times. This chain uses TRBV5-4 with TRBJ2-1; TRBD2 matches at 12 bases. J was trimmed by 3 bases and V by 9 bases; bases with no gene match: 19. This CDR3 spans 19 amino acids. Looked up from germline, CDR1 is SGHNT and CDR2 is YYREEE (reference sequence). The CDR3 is CATSPASGLAGIRYNEQFF. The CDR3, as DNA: TGTGCCACCAGTCCGGCATCCGGACTAGCGGGAATTCGCTACAATGAGCAGTTCTTC.

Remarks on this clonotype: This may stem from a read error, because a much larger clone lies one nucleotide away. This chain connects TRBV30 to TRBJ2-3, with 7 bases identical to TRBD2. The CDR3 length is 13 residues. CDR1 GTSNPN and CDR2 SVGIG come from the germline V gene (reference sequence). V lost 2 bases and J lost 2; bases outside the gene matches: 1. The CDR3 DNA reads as TGTGCCTGGAGTAGCGGGATCACAGATACGCAGTATTTT. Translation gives CAWSSGITDTQYF.

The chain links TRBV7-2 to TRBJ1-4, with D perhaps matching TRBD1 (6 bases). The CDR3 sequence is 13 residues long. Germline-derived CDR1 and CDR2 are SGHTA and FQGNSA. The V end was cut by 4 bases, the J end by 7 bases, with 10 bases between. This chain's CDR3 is CASSSDRGEKLFF. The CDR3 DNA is TGTGCCAGCAGCTCGGACAGAGGTGAAAAACTGTTTTTT.

The CDR3: CSARDVRGRANTGEETQYF. CDR3 nucleotides: TGCAGTGCTAGAGACGTCAGAGGCAGGGCCAACACCGGGGAGGAGACCCAGTACTTC. The chain combines TRBV20-1 with TRBJ2-5; D possibly uses TRBD1 or TRBD2 (5 bases each). Germline CDR1 is DFQATT and CDR2 is SNEGSKA (reference sequence). V lost 0 bases and J 5 bases, leaving 28 bases between the germline ends. The CDR3 spans 19 residues.

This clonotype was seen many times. CDR3 nucleotides: TGCAGTGCCATCCGTTTGGGGCAGCAGCAGTACTTC. It codes for CSAIRLGQQQYF. The gene calls are TRBV20-1 and TRBJ2-7, with a tentative D call TRBD1 (5 bases). The germline V and J ends were trimmed by 6 bases and 8 bases, with 17 bases remaining between them. The CDR3 runs 12 residues. Germline CDR1 and CDR2: DFQATT and SNEGSKA (reference sequence).

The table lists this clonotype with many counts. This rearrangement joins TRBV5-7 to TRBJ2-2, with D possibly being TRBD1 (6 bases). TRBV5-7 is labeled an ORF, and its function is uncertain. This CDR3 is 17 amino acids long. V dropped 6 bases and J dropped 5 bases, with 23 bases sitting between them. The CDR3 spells CASTSPAQGKWTGELFF. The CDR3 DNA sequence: TGTGCCAGCACCTCCCCGGCACAGGGCAAGTGGACCGGGGAGCTGTTTTTT.

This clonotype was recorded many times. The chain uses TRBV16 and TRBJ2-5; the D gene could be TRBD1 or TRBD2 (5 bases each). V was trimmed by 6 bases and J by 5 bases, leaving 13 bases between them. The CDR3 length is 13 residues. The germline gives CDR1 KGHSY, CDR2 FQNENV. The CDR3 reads CASSRRSGETQYF. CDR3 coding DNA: TGTGCCAGCAGTCGGAGGTCAGGGGAGACCCAGTACTTC. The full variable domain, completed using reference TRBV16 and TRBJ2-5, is GEEVAQTPKHLVRGEGQKAKLYCAPIKGHSYVFWYQQVLKNEFKFLISFQNENVFDETGMPKERFSAKCLPNSPCSLEIQATKLEDSAVYFCASSRRSGETQYFGPGTRLLVL.

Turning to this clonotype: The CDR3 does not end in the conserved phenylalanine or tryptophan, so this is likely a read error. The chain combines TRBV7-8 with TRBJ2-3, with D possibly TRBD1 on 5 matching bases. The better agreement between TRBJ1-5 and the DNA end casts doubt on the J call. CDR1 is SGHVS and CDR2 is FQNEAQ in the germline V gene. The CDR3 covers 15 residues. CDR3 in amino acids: CASSLEGLFTDTQHL. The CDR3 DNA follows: TGTGCCAGCAGCTTAGAGGGACTCTTCACAGATACGCAGCATCTT.

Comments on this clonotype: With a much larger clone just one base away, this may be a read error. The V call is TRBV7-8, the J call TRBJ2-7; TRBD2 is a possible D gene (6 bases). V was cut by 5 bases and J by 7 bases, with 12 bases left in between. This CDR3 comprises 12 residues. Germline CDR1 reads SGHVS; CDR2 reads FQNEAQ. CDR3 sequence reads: CASSPRSGEQYF. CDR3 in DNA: TGTGCCAGCAGCCCCCGTAGCGGTGAGCAGTACTTC.

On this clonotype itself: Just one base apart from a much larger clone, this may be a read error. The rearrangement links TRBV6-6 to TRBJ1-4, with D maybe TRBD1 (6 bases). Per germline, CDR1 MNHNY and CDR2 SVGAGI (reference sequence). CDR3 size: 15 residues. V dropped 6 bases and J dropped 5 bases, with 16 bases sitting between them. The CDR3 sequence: CASRKRRTVNEKLFF. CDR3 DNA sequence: TGTGCCAGCAGAAAGCGGAGGACAGTAAATGAAAAACTGTTTTTT.

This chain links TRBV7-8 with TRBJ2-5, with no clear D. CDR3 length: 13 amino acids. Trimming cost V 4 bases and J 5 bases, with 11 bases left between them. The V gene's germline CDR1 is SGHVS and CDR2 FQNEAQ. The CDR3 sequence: CASSSSWRETQYF. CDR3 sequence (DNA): TGTGCCAGCAGCTCATCTTGGCGGGAGACCCAGTACTTC. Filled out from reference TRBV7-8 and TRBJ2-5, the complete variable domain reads GAGVSQSPRYKVAKRGQDVALRCDPISGHVSLFWYQQALGQGPEFLTYFQNEAQLDKSGLPSDRFFAERPEGSVSTLKIQRTQQEDSAVYLCASSSSWRETQYFGPGTRLLVL.

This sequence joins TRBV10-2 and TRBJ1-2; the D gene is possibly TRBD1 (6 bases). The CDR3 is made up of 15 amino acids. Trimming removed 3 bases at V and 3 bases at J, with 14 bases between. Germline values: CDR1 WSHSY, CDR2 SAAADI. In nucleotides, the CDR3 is TGCGCCAGCAGTGACCCCGACAGGTGGGACTATGGCTACACCTTC. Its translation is CASSDPDRWDYGYTF.

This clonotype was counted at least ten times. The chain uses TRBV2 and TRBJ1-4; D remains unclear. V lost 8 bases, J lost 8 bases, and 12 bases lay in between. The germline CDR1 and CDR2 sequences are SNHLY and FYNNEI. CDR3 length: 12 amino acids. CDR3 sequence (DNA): TGTGCCAGCCATCTCGGAGAAGAAAAACTGTTTTTT. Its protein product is CASHLGEEKLFF.